What follows is one T cell receptor (beta chain) and its context. Antigen specificity is unknown. The record originates from a study of a mutant IDH1 vaccine in newly diagnosed glioma. Study-wide findings and caveats: The occurrence of vaccine-induced immune responses was seen in 90% to 95% of patients.

Here immunoSEQ multiplex PCR was the method, and the copy in TCRdb shows in-frame clones only, minus some. The table records fewer than 70,000 clones, approximately 89% of them present only once. Time point indicated: week 11, during vaccination. Doses consisted of 300 ug of mutant IDH1 20-mer peptide each, paired with topical imiquimod. The donor cohort comprised cases of new WHO grade 3 or 4 IDH1-mutant, ATRX-lost astrocytoma. V shed 5 bases and J 6 bases; nucleotides not matched to a gene: 9. The CDR3 totals 15 residues. Germline CDR1 is SNHLY and CDR2 is FYNNEI. The V gene is TRBV2, the J gene TRBJ2-2; 7 bases map to TRBD2. Sequenced material: PBMCs, taken from a glioma patient whose treatment included an IDH1 peptide vaccine. This TCR was recovered from a man in his forties or fifties with glioma. The CDR3 loop is CASSYREAGAGELFF. Here the CDR3 DNA reads TGTGCCAGCAGTTACCGGGAGGCTGGCGCCGGGGAGCTGTTTTTT.